This T cell receptor (beta chain) derives from a study of cytomegalovirus exposure and HLA in healthy donors. The CDR3 length is 14 residues. Trimming at V came to 3 bases and at J to 5 bases, leaving 1 base not matched to a gene. Per germline, CDR1 SGHTA and CDR2 FQGNSA. Turning to this clone: The target antigen is unknown.

Study-wide findings and caveats: The study designated 150 to 200 TCR beta chains cytomegalovirus-associated. It emerged from a later analysis that several of the most significant clusters appeared to be linked to common viral pathogens.

PCR involved 60 Vbeta and 13 Jbeta primers. The assay was immunoSEQ multiplex PCR, and TCRdb's table has in-frame clones only and misses some. The profile shows 120,000 or so clones, roughly 77% of them singletons. This sequence joins TRBV7-2 and TRBJ1-4; 9 positions match TRBD1. The specimen was PBMCs. This clonotype was sampled from a man aged 50-59 years in good health and CMV-seropositive. The CDR3 region has the DNA TGTGCCAGCAGCTTCGGGACAGGGAATGAAAAACTGTTTTTT. Protein sequence: CASSFGTGNEKLFF.